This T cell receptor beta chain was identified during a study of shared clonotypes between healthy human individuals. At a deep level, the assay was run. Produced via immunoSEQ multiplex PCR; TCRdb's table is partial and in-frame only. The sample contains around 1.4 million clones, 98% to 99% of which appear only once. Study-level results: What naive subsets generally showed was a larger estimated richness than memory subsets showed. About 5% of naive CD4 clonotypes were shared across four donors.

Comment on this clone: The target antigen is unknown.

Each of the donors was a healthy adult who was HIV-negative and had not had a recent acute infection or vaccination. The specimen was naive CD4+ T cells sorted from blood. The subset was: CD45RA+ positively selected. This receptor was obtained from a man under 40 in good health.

The DNA for the CDR3 is TGTGCCAGCCATGGGACAGTGAGGGAGGTGAACACTGAAGCTTTCTTT. Residues: CASHGTVREVNTEAFF. V is TRBV5-4 and J is TRBJ1-1, with 7 nucleotides matching TRBD1. Germline trimming cut 7 bases from V and 0 bases from J; bases unmatched to any gene: 12. Germline lookup yields CDR1 SGHNT and CDR2 YYREEE (reference sequence). This CDR3 is built from 16 residues.